This TCR beta chain was sequenced for a study of T cells in Graves' hyperthyroidism and ophthalmopathy. Regarding the study as a whole: In simple terms, a model built on 13 V-J features told ophthalmopathy apart from stable hyperthyroidism. Peripheral blood also featured most of the thyroid clonotypes expanded above 0.001. In validation, the model predicted ophthalmopathy. These predictions came a median about 6.2 months before onset.

Patients affected by ophthalmopathy presented a Clinical Activity Score of at least 3, a NOSPECS grade of at least 4, and disease duration below 3 months. RNA transcripts were the template for amplifying TCR beta CDR3 regions. HTBI primers were the set used in a first-round RT-PCR of the TCR CDR3. TCRdb analysed the multiplex PCR reads with MiXCR anew, one entry per CDR3 protein. The repertoire holds 500,000 to 750,000 distinct CDR3 sequences, 12% to 15% seen once, with around 7% in the top ten. With respect to this clonotype: The antigen remains unidentified.

V gave up 4 bases and J gave up 9 bases; unmatched junction bases: 11. Germline values: CDR1 LNHDA, CDR2 SQIVND (reference sequence). The CDR3 is 15 residues long. This TCR derives from a woman between 18 and 29 years old with Graves' ophthalmopathy. The chain carries TRBV19 and TRBJ2-4; 8 positions agree with TRBD1. Source material: blood. The CDR3 bases are TGTGCCAGTAGTACCATCACAGGGGGTAAAGGCATTCAGTACTTC. Translating gives CASSTITGGKGIQYF.